Described below is a single TCR beta chain sequence and its context. Antigen unknown. The sample originates from a study of cytomegalovirus exposure and HLA in healthy donors. Losses at the gene ends were 8 bases for V and 2 bases for J; bases not matched to a gene: 6. The V gene's germline CDR1 is MNHNS and CDR2 SASEGT. This CDR3 comprises 15 residues. PCR primers comprised 60 Vbeta and 13 Jbeta primers. The method was immunoSEQ multiplex PCR; TCRdb's version includes in-frame clones alone and lacks a portion of them. The sample totals 65,000 to 80,000 clones; its top ten clones hold about 4.2%. Broader study findings: What was likely a sequencing artifact was a cluster of highly shared sequence variants. HLA alleles showed associations with 16,951 TCR beta sequences in a later analysis, at a 0.05 false discovery rate.

Sample: PBMCs. The receptor was isolated from a man younger than 40 in good health and CMV-seronegative. The rearrangement links TRBV6-1 to TRBJ2-3, with TRBD2 matching 11 bases. The CDR3 nucleotides are TGTGCCAGCGGGCGACTAGCGGGGCACACAGATACGCAGTATTTT. This gives the protein CASGRLAGHTDTQYF.